This TCR beta chain was captured in a study of blood T cell repertoires in COVID-19. Generated by immunoSEQ multiplex PCR, the TCRdb table keeps only in-frame clones and is missing some. The profile shows 300,000 to 450,000 clones, about 90% of them singletons. This receptor was taken from a man aged 30-40 years who had recovered from COVID-19. The sample taken for sequencing was PBMCs or T cells enriched from blood (not recorded which).

The CDR3 nucleotides read TGTGCCAGCAGCTTAGGCGAATCTCCCCTAGCGAGGCAAGAGACCCAGTACTTC. Translation: CASSLGESPLARQETQYF. This chain uses TRBV7-9 with TRBJ2-5; weak D call: TRBD2 (6 bases). CDR3 length: 18 residues. Germline loops: CDR1 SEHNR, CDR2 FQNEAQ (reference sequence). V lost 1 base, J lost 2 bases, and 20 bases lay in between.